These 27 T cell receptor beta chains originate from one sample sequenced in a study of persistence of HIV-infected CD4 T cells. Their antigen targets remain unknown. The stimulus was an HIV-1 Gag 15-mer peptide pool, 1 ug/peptide/mL. CD40L/CD69 double-negative CD45RO-high memory CD4+ T cells were collected. Sequencing used immunoSEQ version 4 in survey mode. Clones were sequenced by immunoSEQ multiplex PCR, and TCRdb holds only the in-frame ones, with some missing. The repertoire holds 64,000 or so clones, with more than 70% as singletons. The sequencing used CD4+ T cells sorted from PBMCs after roughly 18-hour stimulation, collected from a patient who received antiretroviral therapy. Every receptor here comes from an adult man with HIV who was CMV-seropositive.

This clone has just a few counts. The chain employs TRBV7-9 and TRBJ1-1; 9 bases match TRBD1. V shed 4 bases and J 7 bases; nucleotides not matched to a gene: 4. Germline values: CDR1 SEHNR, CDR2 FQNEAQ (reference sequence). This CDR3 comprises 13 residues. CDR3 protein: CASSSWTGDEAFF. The CDR3 DNA sequence: TGTGCCAGCAGCTCCTGGACAGGGGATGAAGCTTTCTTT.

This clone was detected once. V gene TRBV7-8 combines with J gene TRBJ1-2; D remains unclear. The V gene lost 2 bases and the J gene lost 9 bases, with 13 bases spanning the gap. The germline V gene encodes CDR1 SGHVS and CDR2 FQNEAQ. The CDR3 is made up of 13 amino acids. CDR3 coding DNA: TGTGCCAGCAGCTTATCTCTCTTGGGGAGCTACACCTTC. The encoded protein is CASSLSLLGSYTF.

The chain recombines TRBV14 with TRBJ1-4; D unresolved. This CDR3 has 15 amino acids. In germline, CDR1 is SGHDN, CDR2 FVKESK. Trimming shortened V by 1 base and J by 7 bases, and 13 bases separated the two germline ends. The CDR3 region is CASSQVGRSGEKLFF. The CDR3 DNA reads as TGTGCCAGCAGCCAAGTGGGCCGGTCGGGTGAAAAACTGTTTTTT.

A few counts support this clone. J is TRBJ1-5 and V is TRBV6-1, with 8 bases lining up with TRBD1. Trimming took 3 bases from V and 3 from J; bases not matched to a gene: 4. The CDR3 sequence is 15 residues long. From germline, CDR1 is MNHNS and CDR2 SASEGT. CDR3 sequence reads: CASSEHRGNNQPQHF. The CDR3 DNA is TGTGCCAGCAGTGAGCACAGGGGGAACAATCAGCCCCAGCATTTT.

The chain couples TRBV5-1 to TRBJ2-1; D possibly corresponds to TRBD2 (7 bases). CDR3 length: 17 amino acids. Looked up from germline, CDR1 is SGHRS and CDR2 is YFSETQ. Trimming took 2 bases from V and 2 from J, leaving 17 bases between them. The CDR3, as DNA: TGCGCCAGCAGCTTAAACGGGGGGCCCGAAACCTACAATGAGCAGTTCTTC. Its translation: CASSLNGGPETYNEQFF.

This sequence joins TRBV5-5 and TRBJ2-6; 8 bases agree with TRBD1. The V gene end was trimmed by 3 bases and the J gene end by 0 bases; junction bases not matched to a gene: 11. The CDR3 is 19 residues long. Germline V gives CDR1 SGHKS, CDR2 YYEKEE (reference sequence). CDR3 coding DNA: TGTGCCAGCAGCTGGGGACAGGCAACCCTGTCCTCTGGGGCCAACGTCCTGACTTTC. It yields the protein CASSWGQATLSSGANVLTF.

The table lists this clone with a few counts. The rearrangement links TRBV4-2 to TRBJ1-1; a weak D match, TRBD1 (6 bases). Trimming stripped 1 base from V and 4 bases from J, with 10 bases between. The V gene's germline CDR1 is LGHNA and CDR2 YNFKEQ. The CDR3 length is 14 residues. The CDR3 is CASSQAQQGTEAFF. The CDR3 DNA follows: TGTGCCAGCAGCCAAGCTCAACAGGGCACTGAAGCTTTCTTT.

The genes are TRBV5-1 and TRBJ2-3; 11 bases fit TRBD1. The CDR3 totals 16 residues. Looked up from germline, CDR1 is SGHRS and CDR2 is YFSETQ. V trimming: 4 bases; J trimming: 0 bases; junction bases outside the gene matches: 4. The CDR3 DNA reads TGCGCCAGCAGCCTGGGGACAGGGGGAAGCACAGATACGCAGTATTTT. Protein: CASSLGTGGSTDTQYF.

The chain carries TRBV18 and TRBJ2-7; possibly TRBD1 for D (7 bases). The CDR3 loop spans 16 amino acids. V shed 7 bases and J shed 0 bases, with 19 bases lying between them. Germline CDR1 reads KGHSH; CDR2 reads LQKENI. The CDR3 reads CASYYQGGESSYEQYF. CDR3 DNA sequence: TGTGCCAGCTATTACCAGGGGGGAGAGAGCTCCTACGAGCAGTACTTC.

This clone was recorded once. This rearrangement joins TRBV3-1 (or the pseudogene TRBV3-2) to TRBJ2-3, with 7 bases lining up with TRBD2. Germline V CDR1 and CDR2: LGHDT, YNNKEL (reference sequence). This CDR3 has 15 amino acids. With V trimmed by 4 bases and J by 4 bases, 8 bases remained unmatched. The CDR3 protein is CASSPAGVLSDTQYF. CDR3 coding DNA: TGTGCCAGCAGCCCTGCGGGGGTCTTGTCAGATACGCAGTATTTT.

The chain has TRBV4-1 and TRBJ2-2; 9 bases align to TRBD2. The CDR3 loop spans 17 amino acids. V shed 3 bases and J 5 bases; nucleotides not matched to a gene: 10. Per germline, CDR1 MGHRA and CDR2 YSYEKL. CDR3 sequence: CASSQVSSGALTGELFF. The CDR3 nucleotides read TGCGCCAGCAGCCAGGTCTCTAGCGGGGCCCTTACCGGGGAGCTGTTTTTT.

The rearrangement uses TRBV5-1 and TRBJ1-3, with TRBD1 identical over 8 bases. Looked up from germline, CDR1 is SGHRS and CDR2 is YFSETQ. V lost 5 bases, J lost 0 bases, and 4 bases stayed unmatched. There are 15 residues in the CDR3. This chain's CDR3 is CASSPGQVSGNTIYF. The CDR3, as DNA: TGCGCCAGCAGTCCGGGACAGGTCTCTGGAAACACCATATATTTT. The full variable domain, rest sourced from reference TRBV5-1 and TRBJ1-3, is KAGVTQTPRYLIKTRGQQVTLSCSPISGHRSVSWYQQTPGQGLQFLFEYFSETQRNKGNFPGRFSGRQFSNSRSEMNVSTLELGDSALYLCASSPGQVSGNTIYFGEGSWLTVV.

This chain uses TRBV7-2 with TRBJ1-2, with D possibly TRBD1 on 5 matching bases. The CDR3 has 17 amino acids. V dropped 1 base and J dropped 4 bases, with 19 bases sitting between them. The germline CDR1 and CDR2 sequences are SGHTA and FQGNSA. CDR3 residues: CASSLGVQEGRIYGYTF. Here the CDR3 DNA reads TGTGCCAGCAGCTTAGGGGTCCAGGAGGGACGGATCTATGGCTACACCTTC.

This clone was seen a few times. This chain uses TRBV19 with TRBJ1-5; D gene uncertain. The V and J ends lost 3 bases and 0 bases respectively, with 6 bases between them. The germline V gene has CDR1 LNHDA and CDR2 SQIVND (reference sequence). The CDR3 contains 14 residues. CDR3 in amino acids: CASSISNSNQPQHF. CDR3 nucleotide sequence: TGTGCCAGTAGTATCAGCAATAGCAATCAGCCCCAGCATTTT.

The rearrangement joins TRBV7-9 to TRBJ2-1; D uncertain. V dropped 1 base and J dropped 9 bases, with 13 bases sitting between them. The CDR3 length is 14 residues. CDR1 and CDR2 from the germline V gene are SEHNR and FQNEAQ (reference sequence). CDR3 amino acids: CASSLDSRWSEQFF. CDR3 bases: TGTGCCAGCAGCTTAGATTCCAGGTGGAGTGAGCAGTTCTTC.

This clone has just a few counts. The chain uses TRBV2 and TRBJ1-2, with a tentative D call TRBD1 (5 bases). Trimming pared 6 bases from V and 4 bases from J, leaving 15 bases between. The length of the CDR3 is 14 residues. Germline loops: CDR1 SNHLY, CDR2 FYNNEI. CDR3 residues: CASRKGADFYGYTF. The CDR3, as DNA: TGTGCCAGCAGAAAAGGGGCTGACTTCTATGGCTACACCTTC.

The chain links TRBV6-5 to TRBJ2-3; D is perhaps TRBD1 (5 bases). Germline CDR1 MNHEY, CDR2 SVGAGI. The germline V and J ends were trimmed by 8 bases and 3 bases, with 12 bases remaining between them. This CDR3 is 13 amino acids long. The CDR3 reads CASVRQGTDTQYF. The CDR3 coding sequence is TGTGCCAGCGTTCGGCAGGGAACAGATACGCAGTATTTT.

The V gene is TRBV6-1, the J gene TRBJ1-1; 8 positions match TRBD1. The V segment lost 3 bases and the J segment 4 bases; nucleotides outside the gene matches: 7. This CDR3 has 15 residues. Germline V gene data show CDR1 as MNHNS and CDR2 as SASEGT. The CDR3 is CASSEAGQGFTEAFF. The CDR3 coding sequence is TGTGCCAGCAGTGAGGCCGGACAGGGATTCACTGAAGCTTTCTTT.

This clone appeared once. As DNA, the CDR3 is TGTGCCAGTAGTATGTACGGACAGTCCTACGAGCAGTACTTC. Protein sequence: CASSMYGQSYEQYF. The chain is built from TRBV19 and TRBJ2-7; TRBD1 is a possible D gene (6 bases). CDR3 length: 14 amino acids. V lost 3 bases and J lost 1, with 10 bases in between. Per the germline V gene, CDR1 is LNHDA and CDR2 is SQIVND (reference sequence).

This clone has more than one count but fewer than ten. The chain is built from TRBV18 and TRBJ2-1; 8 nucleotides agree with TRBD1. The CDR3 spans 15 residues. V lost 3 bases, J lost 5 bases, and 6 bases stayed unmatched. Germline loops: CDR1 KGHSH, CDR2 LQKENI. The CDR3 here is CASSPSGQVDNEQFF. CDR3 DNA: TGTGCCAGCTCACCGTCGGGACAGGTAGACAATGAGCAGTTCTTC.

DNA of the CDR3: TGTGCCAGCAGTGAATCCGGCCTCCGAGCCGGGGAGCTGTTTTTT. Translating gives CASSESGLRAGELFF. The chain joins TRBV25-1 to TRBJ2-2; no clear D gene. Germline values: CDR1 MGHDK, CDR2 SYGVNS. V lost 1 base, J lost 6 bases, and 12 bases lay in between. There are 15 residues in the CDR3.

The chain recombines TRBV9 with TRBJ2-3; TRBD2 is a possible D gene (5 bases). The CDR3 is made up of 12 amino acids. The V gene's germline CDR1 is SGDLS and CDR2 YYNGEE. V was cut by 4 bases and J by 9 bases, with 12 bases left in between. CDR3 coding DNA: TGTGCCAGCAGCCCAGCTAGGGAGACGCAGTATTTT. It codes for CASSPARETQYF.

This sequence joins TRBV7-8 and TRBJ1-5; D not certain. The CDR3 sequence is 13 residues long. CDR1 and CDR2 from the germline V gene are SGHVS and FQNEAQ. Deletions cut 0 bases from V and 7 bases from J, with 7 bases between. Here the CDR3 DNA reads TGTGCCAGCAGCTTAGCGCGAGAGCAGCCCCAGCATTTT. Translating it yields CASSLAREQPQHF.

V usage is TRBV11-1 and J usage is TRBJ2-3, with D perhaps given as TRBD1 or TRBD2 (5 bases each). The CDR3 covers 12 residues. Trimming removed 4 bases at V and 4 bases at J, with 6 bases between. The germline V gene has CDR1 SGHAT and CDR2 FQDESV (reference sequence). CDR3 DNA sequence: TGTGCCAGCAGCTGGGGGTCAGATACGCAGTATTTT. Its protein product is CASSWGSDTQYF.

This clone was observed once. The J gene is TRBJ1-5, the V gene TRBV10-3; D is unresolved. The CDR3 totals 14 residues. The V end was cut by 3 bases, the J end by 2 bases, with 8 bases between. CDR1 and CDR2 (germline): ENHRY, SYGVKD. The CDR3 loop is CAISENTRNQPQHF. The CDR3 bases are TGTGCCATCAGTGAAAACACCCGCAATCAGCCCCAGCATTTT.

The rearrangement uses TRBV4-1 and TRBJ2-1; 9 bases are a match to TRBD1. The germline CDR1 and CDR2 sequences are MGHRA and YSYEKL. The CDR3 is 15 residues long. The V and J ends lost 4 bases and 3 bases, in that order; junction bases with no gene match: 4. DNA of the CDR3: TGCGCCAGCAGCCTGGGACAGGGCAACTACAATGAGCAGTTCTTC. Its translation: CASSLGQGNYNEQFF.

The V call is TRBV19, the J call TRBJ2-6, with 9 bases lining up with TRBD1. J was trimmed by 4 bases and V by 9 bases; bases with no gene match: 13. This CDR3 has 17 amino acids. The V gene's germline CDR1 is LNHDA and CDR2 SQIVND (reference sequence). The CDR3 loop reads CASYQPGQGPGANVLTF. The CDR3 DNA is TGTGCCAGCTACCAACCGGGACAGGGACCCGGGGCCAACGTCCTGACTTTC.